The clone carrying this T cell receptor (beta chain) appeared many times. Its antigen is currently unknown. Clinical symptoms, serum thyroxine, TRAb, thyroid ultrasound and orbital computed tomography established diagnosis. Germline CDR1 MDHEN, CDR2 SYDVKM. The CDR3 contains 13 residues. The ends were cut back, 3 bases at V and 8 bases at J, with 10 bases in the middle. There were TCR beta CDR3 regions amplified from RNA transcripts. Primed by the HTBI set, a first-round RT-PCR was run on the TCR CDR3. TCRdb reanalysed the multiplex PCR reads using MiXCR and keeps one entry per CDR3 protein. Among approximately 400,000 distinct CDR3 sequences, about a fifth were seen once, and the ten largest hold 40% to 45%. The sample originates from a study of T cells in Graves' hyperthyroidism and ophthalmopathy. Findings and limits, study-wide: Most clonotypes expanded in thyroid above 0.001 were likewise present in blood.

Material: blood. V and J are TRBV28 and TRBJ2-2; D may be TRBD1 (6 bases). This TCR was sampled from a man aged 18 to 30 with Graves' ophthalmopathy. The CDR3 loop reads CASSLEDRGELFF. DNA for the CDR3: TGTGCCAGCAGTTTGGAAGACAGGGGGGAGCTGTTTTTT.